The source of this T cell receptor (beta chain) is a study of cytomegalovirus exposure and HLA in healthy donors. On this clone itself: The target antigen is unknown.

In germline, CDR1 is ENHRY, CDR2 SYGVKD. There are 14 residues in the CDR3. The J segment lost 4 bases and the V segment lost 7 bases, leaving 3 bases of the junction unmatched. Study results and limitations: TCR beta sequences numbering around 15,000 were associated with HLA alleles at 0.05 false discovery rate in a later analysis. Upon later analysis, TCR association rates were observed to vary by HLA locus, being highest for DRB1 and lowest for HLA-C.

Primers: 60 Vbeta forward and 13 Jbeta reverse. The repertoire was sequenced with immunoSEQ multiplex PCR; TCRdb's copy has only in-frame clones and lacks some. The sample consists of just under 95,000 clones, over 70% of them appearing once. Sequenced sample: PBMCs. The TCR comes from a man between 45 and 60 years old in good health and CMV-seropositive. The genes are TRBV10-3 and TRBJ2-1; 11 bases fit TRBD2. CDR3 in DNA: TGTGCCATCAACCCTAGCGGGGGGTACAATGAGCAGTTCTTC. Amino acids: CAINPSGGYNEQFF.